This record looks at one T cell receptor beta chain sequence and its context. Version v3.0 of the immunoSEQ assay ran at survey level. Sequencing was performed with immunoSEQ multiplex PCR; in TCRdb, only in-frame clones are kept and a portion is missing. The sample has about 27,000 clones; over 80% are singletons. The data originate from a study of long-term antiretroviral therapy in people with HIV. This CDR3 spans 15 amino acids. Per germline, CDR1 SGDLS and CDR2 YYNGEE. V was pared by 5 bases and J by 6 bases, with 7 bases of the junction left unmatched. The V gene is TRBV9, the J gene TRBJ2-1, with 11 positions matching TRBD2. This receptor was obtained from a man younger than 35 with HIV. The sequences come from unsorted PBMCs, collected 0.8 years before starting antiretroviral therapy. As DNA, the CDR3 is TGTGCCAGCAGTAGCGGGGGGGCCTCTGGCAATGAGCAGTTCTTC. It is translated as CASSSGGASGNEQFF.